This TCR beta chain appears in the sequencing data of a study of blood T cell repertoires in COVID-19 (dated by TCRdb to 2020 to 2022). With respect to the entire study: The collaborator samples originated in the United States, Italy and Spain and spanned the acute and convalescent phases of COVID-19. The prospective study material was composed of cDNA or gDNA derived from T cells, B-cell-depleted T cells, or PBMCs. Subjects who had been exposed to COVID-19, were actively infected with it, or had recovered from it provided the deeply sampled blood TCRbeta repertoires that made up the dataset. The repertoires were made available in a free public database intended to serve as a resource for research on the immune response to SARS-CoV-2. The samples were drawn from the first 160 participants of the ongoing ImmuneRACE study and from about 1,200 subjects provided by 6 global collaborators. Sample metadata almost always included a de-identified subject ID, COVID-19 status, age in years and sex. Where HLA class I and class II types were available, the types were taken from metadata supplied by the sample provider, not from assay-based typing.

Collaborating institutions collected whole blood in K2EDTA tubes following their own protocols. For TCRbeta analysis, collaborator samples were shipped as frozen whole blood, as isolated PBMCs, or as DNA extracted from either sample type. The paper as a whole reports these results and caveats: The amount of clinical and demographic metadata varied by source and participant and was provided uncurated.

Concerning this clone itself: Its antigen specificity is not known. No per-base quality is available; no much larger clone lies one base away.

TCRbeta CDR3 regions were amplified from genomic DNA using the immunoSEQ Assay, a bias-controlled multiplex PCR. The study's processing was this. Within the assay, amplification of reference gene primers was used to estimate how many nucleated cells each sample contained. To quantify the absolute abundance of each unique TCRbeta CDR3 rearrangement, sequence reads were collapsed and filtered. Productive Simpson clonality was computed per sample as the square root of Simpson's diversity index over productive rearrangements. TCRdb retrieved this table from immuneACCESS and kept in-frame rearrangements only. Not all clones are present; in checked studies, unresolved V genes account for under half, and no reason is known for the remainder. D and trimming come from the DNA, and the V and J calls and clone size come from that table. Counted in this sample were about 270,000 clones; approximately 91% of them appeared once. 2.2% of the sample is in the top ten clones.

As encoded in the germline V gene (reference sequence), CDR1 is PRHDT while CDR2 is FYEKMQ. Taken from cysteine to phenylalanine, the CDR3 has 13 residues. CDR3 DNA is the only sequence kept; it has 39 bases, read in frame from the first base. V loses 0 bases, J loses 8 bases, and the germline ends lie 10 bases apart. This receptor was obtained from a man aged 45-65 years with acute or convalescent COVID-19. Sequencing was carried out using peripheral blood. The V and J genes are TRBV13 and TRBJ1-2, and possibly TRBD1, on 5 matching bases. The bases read TGTGCCAGCAGCTTAGGCCTGCGGGGGGGCTACACCTTC. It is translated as CASSLGLRGGYTF. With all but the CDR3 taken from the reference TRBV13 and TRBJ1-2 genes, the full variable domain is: AAGVIQSPRHLIKEKRETATLKCYPIPRHDTVYWYQQGPGQDPQFLISFYEKMQSDKGSIPDRFSAQQFSDYHSELNMSSLELGDSALYFCASSLGLRGGYTFGSGTRLTVV.